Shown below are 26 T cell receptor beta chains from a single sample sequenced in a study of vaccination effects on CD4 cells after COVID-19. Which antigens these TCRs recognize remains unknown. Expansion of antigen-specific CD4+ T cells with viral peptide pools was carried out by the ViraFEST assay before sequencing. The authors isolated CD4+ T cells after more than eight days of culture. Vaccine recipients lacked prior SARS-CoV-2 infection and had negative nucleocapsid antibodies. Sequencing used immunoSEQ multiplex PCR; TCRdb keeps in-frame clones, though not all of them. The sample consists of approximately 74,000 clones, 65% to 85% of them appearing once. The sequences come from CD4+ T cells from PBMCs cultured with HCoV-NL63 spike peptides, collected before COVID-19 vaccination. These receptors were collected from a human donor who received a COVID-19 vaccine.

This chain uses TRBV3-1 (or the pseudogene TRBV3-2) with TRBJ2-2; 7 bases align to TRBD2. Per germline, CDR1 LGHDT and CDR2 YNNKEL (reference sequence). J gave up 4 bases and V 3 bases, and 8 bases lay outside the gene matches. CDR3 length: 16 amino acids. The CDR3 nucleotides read TGTGCCAGCAGCCATCCTAGCGGCACGGGCACCGGGGAGCTGTTTTTT. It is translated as CASSHPSGTGTGELFF.

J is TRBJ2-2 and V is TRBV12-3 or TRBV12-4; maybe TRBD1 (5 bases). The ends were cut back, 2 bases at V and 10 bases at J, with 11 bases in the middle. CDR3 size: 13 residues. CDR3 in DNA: TGTGCCAGCAGTTTATTTCAGGGCGTGGAGCTGTTTTTT. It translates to CASSLFQGVELFF.

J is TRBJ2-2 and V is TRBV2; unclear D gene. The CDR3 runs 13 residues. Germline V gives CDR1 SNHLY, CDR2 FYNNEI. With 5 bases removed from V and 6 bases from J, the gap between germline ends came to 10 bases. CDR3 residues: CASSSDSAGELFF. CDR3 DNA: TGTGCCAGCAGTTCCGACTCCGCCGGGGAGCTGTTTTTT.

The DNA of the CDR3 is TGTGCCAGCTCAGCGACAGGGGATGGCTACACCTTC. It encodes CASSATGDGYTF. The rearrangement links TRBV18 to TRBJ1-2; TRBD1 aligns across 8 bases. This CDR3 is built from 12 residues. Unmatched junction bases numbered 2, after V lost 5 bases and J lost 6 bases. Germline V gene sequence: CDR1 KGHSH, CDR2 LQKENI.

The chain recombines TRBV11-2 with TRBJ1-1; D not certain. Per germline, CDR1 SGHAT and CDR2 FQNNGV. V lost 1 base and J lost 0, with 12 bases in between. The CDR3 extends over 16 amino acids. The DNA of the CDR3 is TGTGCCAGCAGCTTAGCCGGGCCGGCCATGAACACTGAAGCTTTCTTT. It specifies CASSLAGPAMNTEAFF.

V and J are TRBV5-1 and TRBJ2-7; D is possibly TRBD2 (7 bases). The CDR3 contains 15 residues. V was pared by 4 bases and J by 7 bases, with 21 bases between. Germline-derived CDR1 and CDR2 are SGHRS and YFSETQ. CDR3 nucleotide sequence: TGCGCCAGCAGCGCGGGGGACAACCTCCTACGAGAGCAGTACGTC. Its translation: CASSAGDNLLREQYV.

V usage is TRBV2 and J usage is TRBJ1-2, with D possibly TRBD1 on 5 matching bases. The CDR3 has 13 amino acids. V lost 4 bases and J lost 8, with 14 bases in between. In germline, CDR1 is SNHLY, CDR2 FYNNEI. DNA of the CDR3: TGTGCCAGCAGTGTAGGCAGGGAAGGCGGCTACACCTTC. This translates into CASSVGREGGYTF.

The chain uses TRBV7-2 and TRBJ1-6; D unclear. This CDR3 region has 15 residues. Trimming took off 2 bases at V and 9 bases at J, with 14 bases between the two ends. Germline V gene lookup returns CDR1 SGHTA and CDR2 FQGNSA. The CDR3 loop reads CASSLSAVGLSPLHF. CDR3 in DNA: TGTGCCAGCAGCTTAAGTGCGGTCGGTCTTTCACCCCTCCACTTT.

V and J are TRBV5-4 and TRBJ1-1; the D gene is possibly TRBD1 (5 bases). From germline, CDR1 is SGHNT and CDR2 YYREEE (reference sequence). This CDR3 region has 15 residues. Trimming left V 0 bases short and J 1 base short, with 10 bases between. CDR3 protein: CASSLAPGGNTEAFF. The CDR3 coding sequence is TGTGCCAGCAGCTTGGCGCCCGGGGGGAACACTGAAGCTTTCTTT.

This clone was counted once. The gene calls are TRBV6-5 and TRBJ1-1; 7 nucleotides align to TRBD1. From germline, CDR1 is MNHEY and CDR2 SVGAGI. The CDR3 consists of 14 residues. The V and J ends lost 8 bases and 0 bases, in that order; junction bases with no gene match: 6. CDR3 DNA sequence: TGTGCCAGCGGGGGACAGCTCATGAACACTGAAGCTTTCTTT. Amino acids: CASGGQLMNTEAFF.

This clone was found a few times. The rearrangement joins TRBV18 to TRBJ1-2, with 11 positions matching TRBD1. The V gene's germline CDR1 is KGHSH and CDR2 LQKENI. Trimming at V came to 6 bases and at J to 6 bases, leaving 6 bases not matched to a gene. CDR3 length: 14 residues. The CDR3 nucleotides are TGTGCCAGCTCTTTTGGACAGGGGGCTGATGGCTACACCTTC. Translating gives CASSFGQGADGYTF. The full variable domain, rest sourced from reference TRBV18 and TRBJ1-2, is NAGVMQNPRHLVRRRGQEARLRCSPMKGHSHVYWYRQLPEEGLKFMVYLQKENIIDESGMPKERFSAEFPKEGPSILRIQQVVRGDSAAYFCASSFGQGADGYTFGSGTRLTVV.

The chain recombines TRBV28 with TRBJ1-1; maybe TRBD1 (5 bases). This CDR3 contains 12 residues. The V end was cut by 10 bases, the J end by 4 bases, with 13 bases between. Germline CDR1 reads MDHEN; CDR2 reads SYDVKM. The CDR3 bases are TGTGCCACGTATCAGGGCCCCACTGAAGCTTTCTTT. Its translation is CATYQGPTEAFF.

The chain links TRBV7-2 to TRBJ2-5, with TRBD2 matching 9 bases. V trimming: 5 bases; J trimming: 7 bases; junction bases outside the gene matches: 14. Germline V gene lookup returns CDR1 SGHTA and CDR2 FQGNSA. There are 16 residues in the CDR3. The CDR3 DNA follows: TGTGCCAGCAGCCAAGATCGGCGGGGGGGCCTCGGGACCCAGTACTTC. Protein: CASSQDRRGGLGTQYF.

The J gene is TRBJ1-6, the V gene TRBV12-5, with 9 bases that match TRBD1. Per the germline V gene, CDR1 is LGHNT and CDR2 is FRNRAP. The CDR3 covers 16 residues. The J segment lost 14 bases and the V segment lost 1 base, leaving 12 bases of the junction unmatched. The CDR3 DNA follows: TGTGCTAGTGGTTTGGGGGGGACAGGGATATCTGGGTCCCTCCACTTT. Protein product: CASGLGGTGISGSLHF. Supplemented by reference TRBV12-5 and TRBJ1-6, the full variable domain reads DARVTQTPRHKVTEMGQEVTMRCQPILGHNTVFWYRQTMMQGLELLAYFRNRAPLDDSGMPKDRFSAEMPDATLATLKIQPSEPRDSAVYFCASGLGGTGISGSLHFGNGTRLTVT.

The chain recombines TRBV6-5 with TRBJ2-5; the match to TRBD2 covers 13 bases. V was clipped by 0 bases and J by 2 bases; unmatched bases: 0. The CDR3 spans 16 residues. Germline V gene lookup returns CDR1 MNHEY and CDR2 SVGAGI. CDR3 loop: CASSYSGLAGQETQYF. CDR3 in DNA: TGTGCCAGCAGTTACTCGGGACTAGCGGGACAAGAGACCCAGTACTTC.

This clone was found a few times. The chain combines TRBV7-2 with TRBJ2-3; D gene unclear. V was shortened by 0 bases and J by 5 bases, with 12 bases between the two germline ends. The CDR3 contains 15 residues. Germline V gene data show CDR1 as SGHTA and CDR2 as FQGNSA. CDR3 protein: CASSLAGGPGDTQYF. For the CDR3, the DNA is TGTGCCAGCAGCTTAGCTGGTGGCCCAGGAGATACGCAGTATTTT.

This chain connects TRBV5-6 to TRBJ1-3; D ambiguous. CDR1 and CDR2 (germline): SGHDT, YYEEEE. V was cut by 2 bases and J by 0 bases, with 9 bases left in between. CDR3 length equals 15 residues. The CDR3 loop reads CASSLGPSSGNTIYF. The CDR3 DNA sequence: TGTGCCAGCAGCTTAGGGCCCAGCTCTGGAAACACCATATATTTT.

The CDR3 DNA reads TGTGCCACTAACCCCCGAATAACAGCGAACACTGAAGCTTTCTTT. Amino acid sequence: CATNPRITANTEAFF. The rearrangement uses TRBV6-5 and TRBJ1-1; no clear D. The CDR3 has 15 amino acids. CDR1 and CDR2 (germline): MNHEY, SVGAGI. Trimming shortened V by 10 bases and J by 1 base, and 19 bases separated the two germline ends.

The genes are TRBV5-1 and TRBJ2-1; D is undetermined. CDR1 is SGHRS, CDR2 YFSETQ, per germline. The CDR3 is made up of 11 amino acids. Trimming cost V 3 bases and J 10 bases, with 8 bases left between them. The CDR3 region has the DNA TGCGCCAGCAGCTACTACGAAGAGCAGTTCTTC. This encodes CASSYYEEQFF.

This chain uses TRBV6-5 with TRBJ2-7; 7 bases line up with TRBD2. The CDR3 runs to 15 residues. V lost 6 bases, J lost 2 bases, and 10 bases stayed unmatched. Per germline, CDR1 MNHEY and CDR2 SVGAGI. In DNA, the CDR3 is TGTGCCAGCAGGGGGCGGGGGTCGCGAACCTACGAGCAGTACGTC. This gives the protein CASRGRGSRTYEQYV.

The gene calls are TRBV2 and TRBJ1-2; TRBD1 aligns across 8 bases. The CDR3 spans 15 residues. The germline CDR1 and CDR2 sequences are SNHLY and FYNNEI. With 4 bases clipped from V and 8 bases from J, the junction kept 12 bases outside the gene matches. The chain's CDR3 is CASSAGQGQVIGYTF. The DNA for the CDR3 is TGTGCCAGCAGTGCCGGACAGGGTCAGGTCATAGGCTACACCTTC. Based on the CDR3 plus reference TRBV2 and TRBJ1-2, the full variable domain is EPEVTQTPSHQVTQMGQEVILRCVPISNHLYFYWYRQILGQKVEFLVSFYNNEISEKSEIFDDQFSVERPDGSNFTLKIRSTKLEDSAMYFCASSAGQGQVIGYTFGSGTRLTVV.

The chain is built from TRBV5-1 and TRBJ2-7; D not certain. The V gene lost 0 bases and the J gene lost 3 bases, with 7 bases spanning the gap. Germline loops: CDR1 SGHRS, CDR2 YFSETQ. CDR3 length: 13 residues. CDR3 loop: CASSLGGGYEQYV. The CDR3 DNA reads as TGCGCCAGCAGCTTGGGTGGCGGCTACGAGCAGTACGTC.

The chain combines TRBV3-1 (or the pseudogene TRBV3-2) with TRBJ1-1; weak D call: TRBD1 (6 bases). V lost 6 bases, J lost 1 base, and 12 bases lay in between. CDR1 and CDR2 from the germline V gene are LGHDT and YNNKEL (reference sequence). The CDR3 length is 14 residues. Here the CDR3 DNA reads TGTGCCAGCAGTCGAGACAGGTGGAACACTGAAGCTTTCTTT. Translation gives CASSRDRWNTEAFF.

CDR3 loop: CASSYDSNYGYTF. CDR3 nucleotide sequence: TGTGCCAGCAGCTACGACAGCAACTATGGCTACACCTTC. The chain uses TRBV6-5 and TRBJ1-2; TRBD1 might be the D (5 bases). CDR3 length: 13 amino acids. V dropped 6 bases and J dropped 2 bases, with 10 bases sitting between them. Germline lookup yields CDR1 MNHEY and CDR2 SVGAGI.

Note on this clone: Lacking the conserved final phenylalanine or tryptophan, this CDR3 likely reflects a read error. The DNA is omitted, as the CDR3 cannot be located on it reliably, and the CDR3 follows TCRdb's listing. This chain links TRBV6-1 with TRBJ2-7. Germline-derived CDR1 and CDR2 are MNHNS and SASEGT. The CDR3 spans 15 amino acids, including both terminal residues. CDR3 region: CASSETGVFIGTDKA.

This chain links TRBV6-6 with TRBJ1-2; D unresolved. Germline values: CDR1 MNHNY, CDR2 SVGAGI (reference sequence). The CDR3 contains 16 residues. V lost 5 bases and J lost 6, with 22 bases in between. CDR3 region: CASSPPPAPLRHGYTF. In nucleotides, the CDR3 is TGTGCCAGCAGTCCACCCCCGGCCCCTCTGCGGCATGGCTACACCTTC.